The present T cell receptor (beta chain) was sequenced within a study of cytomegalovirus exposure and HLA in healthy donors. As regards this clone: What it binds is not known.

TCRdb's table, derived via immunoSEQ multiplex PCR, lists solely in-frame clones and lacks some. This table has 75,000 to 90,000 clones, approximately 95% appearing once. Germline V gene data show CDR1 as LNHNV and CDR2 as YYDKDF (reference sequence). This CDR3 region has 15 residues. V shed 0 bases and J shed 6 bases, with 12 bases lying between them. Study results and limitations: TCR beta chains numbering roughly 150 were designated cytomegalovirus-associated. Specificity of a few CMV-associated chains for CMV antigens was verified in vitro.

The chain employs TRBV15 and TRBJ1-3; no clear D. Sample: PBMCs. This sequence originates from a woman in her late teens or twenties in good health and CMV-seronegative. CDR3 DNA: TGTGCCACCAGCAGAGATCTCTCTCGGGAAAACACCATATATTTT. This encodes CATSRDLSRENTIYF.